The present entry profiles one TCR beta chain with its context. The antigen is not known. TCRdb keeps only in-frame clones here, not all; method: immunoSEQ multiplex PCR. The sample lists 2 million to 2.5 million clones; about 95% were seen once. The data were obtained in a study of shared clonotypes between healthy human individuals. Naive CD8 cells lacked CD45RO, underwent positive selection for CCR7 and left out terminally differentiated effector memory CD45RA+ cells. The CDR3 consists of 13 residues. With 6 bases removed from V and 4 bases from J, the gap between germline ends came to 13 bases. The germline CDR1 and CDR2 sequences are MNHNS and SASEGT. Notes on the study in general: Some naive CD4 clonotypes, approximately 4.5%, turned up in common across a handful of donors. The generation probabilities recorded for non-shared clonotypes fell below those of clonotypes shared by all four donors.

This sequence joins TRBV6-1 and TRBJ2-7; possibly TRBD1 for D (6 bases). The sequence came from a man between 18 and 29 years old in good health. Sequencing was done on a sample of naive CD8+ T cells sorted from blood. The CDR3 loop is CASSPRDTYEQYF. CDR3 nucleotides: TGTGCCAGCAGCCCCCGGGACACTTACGAGCAGTACTTC.